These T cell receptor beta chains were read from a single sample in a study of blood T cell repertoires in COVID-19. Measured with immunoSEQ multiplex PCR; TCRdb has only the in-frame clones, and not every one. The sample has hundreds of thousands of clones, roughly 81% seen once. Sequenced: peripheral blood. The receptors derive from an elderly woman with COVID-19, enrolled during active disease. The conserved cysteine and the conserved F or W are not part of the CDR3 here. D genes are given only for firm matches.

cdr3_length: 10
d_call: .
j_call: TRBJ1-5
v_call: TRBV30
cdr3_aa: AWSVRGMAQH

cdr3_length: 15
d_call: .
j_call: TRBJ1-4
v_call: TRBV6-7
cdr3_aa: ASSYMDRSDTNEKLF

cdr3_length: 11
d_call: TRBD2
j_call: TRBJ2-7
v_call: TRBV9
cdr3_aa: ASSSGAGYEQY

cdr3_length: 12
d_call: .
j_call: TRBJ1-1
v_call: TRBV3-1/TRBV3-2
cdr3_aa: ASRRDGLNTEAF

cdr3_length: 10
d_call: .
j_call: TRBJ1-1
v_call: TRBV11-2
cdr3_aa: ASSRSREVAF

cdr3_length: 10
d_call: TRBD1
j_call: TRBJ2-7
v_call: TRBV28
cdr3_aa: ASRTGGNEQY

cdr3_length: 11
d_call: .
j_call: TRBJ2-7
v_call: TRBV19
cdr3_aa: ASSETESYEQY

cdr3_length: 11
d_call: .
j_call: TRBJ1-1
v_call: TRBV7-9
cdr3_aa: ASSQQGPTEAF

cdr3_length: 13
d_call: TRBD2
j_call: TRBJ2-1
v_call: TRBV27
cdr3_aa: ASSLISGGFNEQF

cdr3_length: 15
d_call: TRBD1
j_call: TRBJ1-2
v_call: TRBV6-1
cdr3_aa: ASSGQSRDRANYGYT

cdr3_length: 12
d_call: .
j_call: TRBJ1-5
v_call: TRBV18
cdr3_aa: ASSPYSSNQPQH

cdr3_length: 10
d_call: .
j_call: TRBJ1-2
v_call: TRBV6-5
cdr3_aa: ASIKRGGGYT

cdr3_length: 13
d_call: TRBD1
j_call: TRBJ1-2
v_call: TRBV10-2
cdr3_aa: ASSESTGANYGYT

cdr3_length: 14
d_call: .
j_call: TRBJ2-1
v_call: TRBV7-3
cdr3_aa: ASSLTPEASYNEQF

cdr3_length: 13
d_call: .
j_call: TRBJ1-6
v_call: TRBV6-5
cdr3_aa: ASIGRVQGGSPLH

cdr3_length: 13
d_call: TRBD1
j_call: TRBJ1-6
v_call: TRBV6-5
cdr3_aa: ASSSRRTGQQPLH

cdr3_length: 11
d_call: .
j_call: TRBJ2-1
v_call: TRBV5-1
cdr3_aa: ASSYAGVNEQF

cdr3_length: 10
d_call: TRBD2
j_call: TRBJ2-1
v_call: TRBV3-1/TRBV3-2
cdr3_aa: ASSQRGGEQF

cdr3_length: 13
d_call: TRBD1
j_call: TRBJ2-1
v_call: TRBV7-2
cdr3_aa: ASSLDRGPYNEQF

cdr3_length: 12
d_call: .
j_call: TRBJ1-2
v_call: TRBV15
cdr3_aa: ATSRGRLADPQT

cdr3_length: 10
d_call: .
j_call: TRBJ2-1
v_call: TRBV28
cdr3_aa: ASGTGYNEQF

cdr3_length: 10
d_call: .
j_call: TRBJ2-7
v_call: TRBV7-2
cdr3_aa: ASTPTERVQY

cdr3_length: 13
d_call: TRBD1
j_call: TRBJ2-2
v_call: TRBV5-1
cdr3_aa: ASSLGQGATGELF

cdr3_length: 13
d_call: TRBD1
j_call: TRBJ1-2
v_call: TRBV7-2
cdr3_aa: ASSPRTGSPWGYT

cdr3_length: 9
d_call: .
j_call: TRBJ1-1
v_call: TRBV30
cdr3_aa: AWNLNTEAF

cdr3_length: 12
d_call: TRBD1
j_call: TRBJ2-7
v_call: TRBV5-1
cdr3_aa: ASSARQGAYEQY

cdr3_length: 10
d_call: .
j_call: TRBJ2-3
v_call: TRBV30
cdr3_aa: AWSVQVNTQY

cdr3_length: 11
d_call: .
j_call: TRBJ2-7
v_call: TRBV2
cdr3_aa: ASSNRGGYEQY

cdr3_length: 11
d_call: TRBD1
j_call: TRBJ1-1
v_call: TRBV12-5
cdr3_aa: ASGPDRATEAF

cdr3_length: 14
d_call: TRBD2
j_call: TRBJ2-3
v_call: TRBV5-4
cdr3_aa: ASSLGLADPTDTQY

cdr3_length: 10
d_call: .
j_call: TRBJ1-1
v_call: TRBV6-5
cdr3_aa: ASKRRDTEAF

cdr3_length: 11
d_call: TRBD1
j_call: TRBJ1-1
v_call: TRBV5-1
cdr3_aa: ASRGQGYTEAF

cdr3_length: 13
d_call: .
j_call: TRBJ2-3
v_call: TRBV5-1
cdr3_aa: ASSLAPSPTDTQY

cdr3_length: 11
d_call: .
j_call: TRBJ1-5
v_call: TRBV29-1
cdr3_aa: SVEAGLGQPQH

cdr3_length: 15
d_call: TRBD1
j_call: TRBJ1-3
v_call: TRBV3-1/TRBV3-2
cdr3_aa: ASSRRGTGGPGNTIY

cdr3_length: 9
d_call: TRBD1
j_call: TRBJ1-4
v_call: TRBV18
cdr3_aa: ASSPQGELF

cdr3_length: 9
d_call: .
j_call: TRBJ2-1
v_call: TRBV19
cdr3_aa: ASSQDNEQF

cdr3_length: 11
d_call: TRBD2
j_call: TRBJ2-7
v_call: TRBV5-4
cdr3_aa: ASSLSGGYEQY

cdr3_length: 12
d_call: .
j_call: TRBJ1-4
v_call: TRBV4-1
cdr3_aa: ASSKVGTNEKLF

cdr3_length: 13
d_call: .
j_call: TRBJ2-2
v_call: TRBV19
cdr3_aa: ASSIEGRGTGELF

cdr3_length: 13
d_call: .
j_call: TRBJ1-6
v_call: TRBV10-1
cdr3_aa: ASSQDTGNNSPLH

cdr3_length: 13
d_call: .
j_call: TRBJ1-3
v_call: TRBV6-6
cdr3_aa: ASRFQGNSGNTIY

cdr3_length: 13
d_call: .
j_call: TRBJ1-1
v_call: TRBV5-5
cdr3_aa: ASSPQVGRITEAF

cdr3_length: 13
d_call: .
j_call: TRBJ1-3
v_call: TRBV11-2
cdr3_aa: ASSLDTGPGNTIY

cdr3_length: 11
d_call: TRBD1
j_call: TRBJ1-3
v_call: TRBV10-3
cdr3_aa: AIGGTEGNTIY

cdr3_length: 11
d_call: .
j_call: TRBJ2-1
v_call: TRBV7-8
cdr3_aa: ASSLGYPSEQF

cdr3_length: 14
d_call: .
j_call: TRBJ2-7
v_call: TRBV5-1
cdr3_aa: ASSTYGSRDSYEQY

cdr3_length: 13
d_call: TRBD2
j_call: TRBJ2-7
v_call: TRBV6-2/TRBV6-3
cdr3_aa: ASSPSGRTSYEQY

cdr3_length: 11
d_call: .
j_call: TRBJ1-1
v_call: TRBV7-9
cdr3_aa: ASSLTGTTNLF

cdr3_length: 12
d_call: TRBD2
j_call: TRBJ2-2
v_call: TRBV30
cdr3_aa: AWSVSGATGELF